The 8 T cell receptor beta chains given below trace back to one sample, sequenced in a study of low-dose radiotherapy and immunotherapy resistance in tumors. Time point reported: before trial treatment. TRAV and TRBV primers primed cDNA for both TCRalpha and TCRbeta. TCRs were amplified for roughly 20 PCR cycles with a constant-region primer and V-primer adapter. TCRdb re-derived calls from the reads in MiXCR, one entry per CDR3 protein. The data show 75,000 to 95,000 distinct CDR3 sequences, 9.4% seen once. The sequences come from PBMCs, collected before treatment. The source is a male donor with prostate cancer.

This clonotype was seen many times. The gene calls are TRBV28 and TRBJ2-1; TRBD2 agrees at 9 bases. Germline V gives CDR1 MDHEN, CDR2 SYDVKM. Trimming cost V 4 bases and J 5 bases; bases outside gene matches: 6. The CDR3 is 15 amino acids. The CDR3 reads CASSSPGLANNEQFF. CDR3 DNA: TGTGCCAGCAGTTCGCCGGGACTAGCCAACAATGAGCAGTTCTTC.

This clonotype was seen ten or more times. This clone may be a read error of a much larger clone one base away. The V gene is TRBV18, the J gene TRBJ2-2, with a tentative D call TRBD1 (6 bases). CDR1 is KGHSH, CDR2 LQKENI, per germline. Trimming took off 4 bases at V and 9 bases at J, with 15 bases between the two ends. This CDR3 has 14 amino acids. CDR3 sequence reads: CASSLLQGRRELFF. DNA of the CDR3: TGTGCCAGCTCACTCCTGCAGGGGAGAAGGGAGCTGTTTTTT.

This rearrangement joins TRBV5-6 to TRBJ2-7; no reliable D call. The CDR3 runs to 15 residues. CDR1 is SGHDT, CDR2 YYEEEE, per germline. V was pared by 0 bases and J by 0 bases, with 10 bases between. CDR3 in DNA: TGTGCCAGCAGCTTGGTTCTCGGTAGCTCCTACGAGCAGTACTTC. Protein product: CASSLVLGSSYEQYF.

This clonotype was picked up many times. This chain uses TRBV7-2 with TRBJ2-7, with D perhaps matching TRBD1 (6 bases). Between the trimmed V and J ends, which lost 1 base and 0 bases, there was a span of 10 bases. Germline-derived CDR1 and CDR2 are SGHTA and FQGNSA. The CDR3 is 15 amino acids. The CDR3 here is CASSLGDTSSYEQYF. The CDR3 region has the DNA TGTGCCAGCAGCTTAGGGGACACTAGCTCCTACGAGCAGTACTTC.

This clonotype was observed many times. J is TRBJ1-4 and V is TRBV28; no firm D call. The V end was cut by 6 bases, the J end by 5 bases, with 10 bases between. CDR3 size: 13 residues. Per the germline V gene, CDR1 is MDHEN and CDR2 is SYDVKM. The CDR3 is CASRGLSNEKLFF. DNA for the CDR3: TGTGCCAGCAGAGGGCTTTCGAATGAAAAACTGTTTTTT.

Many counts were recorded for this clonotype. The rearrangement links TRBV9 to TRBJ1-2; D uncertain. Per germline, CDR1 SGDLS and CDR2 YYNGEE. Trimming left V 0 bases short and J 4 bases short, with 16 bases between. This CDR3 is built from 16 residues. For the CDR3, the DNA is TGTGCCAGCAGCGTAGCAGTGGGCGGGATCAGCTATGGCTACACCTTC. Amino acid sequence: CASSVAVGGISYGYTF. The full variable domain, in which reference TRBV9 and TRBJ1-2 provide the parts outside the CDR3, is DSGVTQTPKHLITATGQRVTLRCSPRSGDLSVYWYQQSLDQGLQFLIQYYNGEERAKGNILERFSAQQFPDLHSELNLSSLELGDSALYFCASSVAVGGISYGYTFGSGTRLTVV.

Many counts were recorded for this clonotype. J is TRBJ1-1 and V is TRBV5-6; D might be TRBD1 (6 bases). This CDR3 region has 14 residues. Germline CDR1 reads SGHDT; CDR2 reads YYEEEE. The V gene lost 2 bases and the J gene lost 2 bases, with 10 bases spanning the gap. CDR3 in DNA: TGTGCCAGCAGCTTTATGGGACAAAACACTGAAGCTTTCTTT. This gives the protein CASSFMGQNTEAFF.

This clonotype was recorded many times. The chain recombines TRBV7-9 with TRBJ2-1; TRBD2 matches at 10 bases. This CDR3 region has 14 residues. V lost 5 bases, J lost 10 bases, and 8 bases stayed unmatched. The germline V gene encodes CDR1 SEHNR and CDR2 FQNEAQ (reference sequence). The CDR3 protein is CASSPTSGISEQFF. The DNA for the CDR3 is TGTGCCAGCAGCCCAACTAGCGGGATTTCCGAGCAGTTCTTC.